Listed below are T cell receptor beta chains from one sample, sequenced in a study of blood T cell repertoires in COVID-19. Data came from immunoSEQ multiplex PCR; TCRdb stores just in-frame clones and leaves some out. The sample lists 45,000 to 50,000 clones; more than 80% were seen once. Sequencing input: peripheral blood. These receptors came from a man of 80 years or more in a cohort sampled during active COVID-19. Each CDR3 is given with its conserved first and last residue. Each record gives: V gene, CDR3 length, J gene, D gene, CDR3 protein. The D gene is left open where the match is weak.

TRBV28	14	TRBJ2-5	-	CASSLIPRYGTQYF
TRBV5-6	14	TRBJ2-7	-	CASSFGDLSYEQYF
TRBV5-6	15	TRBJ2-7	TRBD1	CASSWPTGAKHEQYF
TRBV28	15	TRBJ2-7	TRBD2	CASSPRTSRPNEQYF
TRBV7-9	14	TRBJ2-5	-	CASSLAGRLETQYF
TRBV7-2	13	TRBJ1-4	TRBD1	CASNRDSNEKLFF
TRBV25-1	15	TRBJ1-2	TRBD1	CASRPDREPYHGYTF
TRBV5-6	15	TRBJ2-7	TRBD2	CASSRLAGGAYEQYF
TRBV11-2	18	TRBJ1-4	-	CASSLRPGALHLNEKLFF
TRBV27	14	TRBJ2-1	TRBD1	CASSLWDRYNEQFF
TRBV21-1	8	TRBJ2-1	-	CATPPEFF
TRBV14	14	TRBJ1-4	-	CASSHRGMTEKLFF
TRBV5-1	17	TRBJ2-4	TRBD2	CASSTGFRTSGVNIQYF
TRBV28	15	TRBJ1-2	TRBD1	CASSLAPGTGYGYTF
TRBV28	12	TRBJ2-7	-	CASRTASYEQYF
TRBV4-2	15	TRBJ2-5	-	CASSQDLRVEETQYF
TRBV7-9	17	TRBJ1-5	TRBD1	CASSWGGGQGGGQPQHF
TRBV15	12	TRBJ2-7	-	CATHEMAYEQYF
TRBV29-1	13	TRBJ1-2	-	CSSVGQGFYGYTF
TRBV3-1/TRBV3-2	13	TRBJ2-3	-	CASSPPGTDTQYF
TRBV27	14	TRBJ1-1	TRBD1	CASSPWDRGTEAFF
TRBV27	13	TRBJ1-1	-	CASWVRLNTEAFF
TRBV6-6	13	TRBJ1-1	TRBD1	CASSYPGQGEAFF
TRBV9	15	TRBJ2-2	TRBD1	CASSVGDRGTGELFF
TRBV29-1	13	TRBJ1-5	-	CSVDNRERQPQHF
TRBV7-3	15	TRBJ1-3	-	CASSLRGGPGNTIYF